Only a few counts were recorded for the clone carrying this T cell receptor beta chain. Its antigen is currently unknown. The record originates from a study of beta chain features in type 1 diabetes. Study observations and caveats: Type 1 diabetes patients had VDJ junctions that carried fewer insertions and more deletions. All four CD4+ subsets from Type 1 diabetes patients carried moderately but significantly shorter TCRB CDR3s. Sequencing the cDNA could make cells with high TCR expression show up more than they should.

Sequencing targeted expressed TCRB transcripts, as all isolated RNA had been reverse transcribed. Clones were read by immunoSEQ multiplex PCR, and TCRdb kept only the in-frame ones, dropping some. The table records about 150,000 clones, approximately 10% of them present only once. Each donor gave one heparinised blood draw averaging around 120 mL. Each of the CD4+ naive, central memory, regulatory and stem cell-like memory populations was sorted via CD45RO/CCR7/CD25/CD127/CD95/CD27. Trimming took off 2 bases at V and 6 bases at J, with 7 bases between the two ends. Germline CDR1 is ENHRY and CDR2 is SYGVKD. This CDR3 region has 13 residues.

This TCR derives from a man aged 25-45 years with type 1 diabetes. Sequenced: central memory CD4+ T cells from blood. The chain carries TRBV10-3 and TRBJ1-4; D gene uncertain. The CDR3 region has the DNA TGTGCCATCAGTGAGGTCCGGGATGAAAAACTGTTTTTT. Its protein is CAISEVRDEKLFF.